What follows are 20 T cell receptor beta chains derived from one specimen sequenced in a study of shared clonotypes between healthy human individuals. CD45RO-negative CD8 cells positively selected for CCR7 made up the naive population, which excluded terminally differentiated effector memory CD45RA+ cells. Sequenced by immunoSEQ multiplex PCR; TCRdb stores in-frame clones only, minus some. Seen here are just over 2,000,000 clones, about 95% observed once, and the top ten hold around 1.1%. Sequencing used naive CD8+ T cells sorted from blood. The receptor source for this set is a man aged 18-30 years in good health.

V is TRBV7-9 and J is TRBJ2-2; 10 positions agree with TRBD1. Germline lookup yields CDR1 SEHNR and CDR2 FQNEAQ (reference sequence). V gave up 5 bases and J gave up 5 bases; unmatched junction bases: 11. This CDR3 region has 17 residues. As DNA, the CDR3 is TGTGCCAGCAGCGGGGTGGTTCCGGGACAGGGGACCGGGGAGCTGTTTTTT. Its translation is CASSGVVPGQGTGELFF.

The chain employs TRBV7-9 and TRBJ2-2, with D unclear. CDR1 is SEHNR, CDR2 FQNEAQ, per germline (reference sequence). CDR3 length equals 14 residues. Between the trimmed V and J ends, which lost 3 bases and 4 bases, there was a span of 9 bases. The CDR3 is CASSLVGPTGELFF. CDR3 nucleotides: TGTGCCAGCAGCTTGGTAGGGCCCACCGGGGAGCTGTTTTTT.

The CDR3 protein is CASSESVSTDTQYF. For the CDR3, the DNA is TGTGCCAGCAGTGAGTCTGTAAGCACAGATACGCAGTATTTT. The chain has TRBV2 and TRBJ2-3; D ambiguous. Trimming removed 3 bases from V and 0 bases from J, with 7 bases in between. CDR1 SNHLY and CDR2 FYNNEI come from the germline V gene. The CDR3 is made up of 14 amino acids.

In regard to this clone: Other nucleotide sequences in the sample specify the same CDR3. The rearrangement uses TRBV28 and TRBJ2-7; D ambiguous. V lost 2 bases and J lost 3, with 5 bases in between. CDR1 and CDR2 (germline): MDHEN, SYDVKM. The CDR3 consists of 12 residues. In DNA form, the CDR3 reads TGTGCCAGCAGTTTAATGGGCTACGAGCAGTACTTC. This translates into CASSLMGYEQYF.

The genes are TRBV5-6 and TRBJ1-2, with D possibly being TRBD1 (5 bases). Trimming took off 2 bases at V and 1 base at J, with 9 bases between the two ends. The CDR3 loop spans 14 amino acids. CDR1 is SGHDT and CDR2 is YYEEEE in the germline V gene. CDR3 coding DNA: TGTGCCAGCAGCTTTGTCCAGGGTAACTATGGCTACACCTTC. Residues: CASSFVQGNYGYTF.

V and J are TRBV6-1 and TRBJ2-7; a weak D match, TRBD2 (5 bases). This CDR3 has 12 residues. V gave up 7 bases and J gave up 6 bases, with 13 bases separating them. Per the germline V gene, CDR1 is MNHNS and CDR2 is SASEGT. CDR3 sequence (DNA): TGTGCCAGCACCTCGGGAATCGCCGAGCAGTACTTC. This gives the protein CASTSGIAEQYF.

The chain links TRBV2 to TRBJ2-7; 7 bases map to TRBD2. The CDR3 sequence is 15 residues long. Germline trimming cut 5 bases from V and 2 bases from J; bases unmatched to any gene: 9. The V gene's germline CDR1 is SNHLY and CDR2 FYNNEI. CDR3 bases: TGTGCCAGCAGTCCAGGACTAGGGGCTCCCTACGAGCAGTACTTC. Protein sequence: CASSPGLGAPYEQYF.

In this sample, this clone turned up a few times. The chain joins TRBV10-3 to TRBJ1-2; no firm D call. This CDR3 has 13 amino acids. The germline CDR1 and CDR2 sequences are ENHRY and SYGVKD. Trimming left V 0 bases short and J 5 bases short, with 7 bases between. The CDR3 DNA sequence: TGTGCCATCAGTGAGTCAGTCTTTTATGGCTACACCTTC. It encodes CAISESVFYGYTF.

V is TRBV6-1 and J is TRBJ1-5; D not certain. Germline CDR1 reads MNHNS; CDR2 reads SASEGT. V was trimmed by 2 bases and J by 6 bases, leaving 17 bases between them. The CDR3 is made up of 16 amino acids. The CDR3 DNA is TGTGCCAGCAGTGAAACCGCACTGGGTTGGGGTCAGCCCCAGCATTTT. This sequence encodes CASSETALGWGQPQHF.

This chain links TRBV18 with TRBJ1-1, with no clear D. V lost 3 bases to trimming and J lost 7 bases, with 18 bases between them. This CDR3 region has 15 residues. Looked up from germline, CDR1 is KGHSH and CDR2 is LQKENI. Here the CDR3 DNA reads TGTGCCAGCTCACCGCTAAAACGAAACGCGGATGAAGCTTTCTTT. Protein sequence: CASSPLKRNADEAFF.

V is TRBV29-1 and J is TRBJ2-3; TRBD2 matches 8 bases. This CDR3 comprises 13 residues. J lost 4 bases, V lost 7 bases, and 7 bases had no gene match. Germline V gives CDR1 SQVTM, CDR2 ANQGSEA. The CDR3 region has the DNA TGCAGCGCTGCGGGGGGTAAGGCAGATACGCAGTATTTT. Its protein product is CSAAGGKADTQYF.

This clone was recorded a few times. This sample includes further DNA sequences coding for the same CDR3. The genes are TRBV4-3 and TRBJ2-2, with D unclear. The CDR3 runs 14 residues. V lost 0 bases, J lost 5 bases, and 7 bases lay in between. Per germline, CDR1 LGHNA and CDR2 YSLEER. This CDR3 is CASSQDWGTGELFF. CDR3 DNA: TGCGCCAGCAGCCAAGACTGGGGAACCGGGGAGCTGTTTTTT.

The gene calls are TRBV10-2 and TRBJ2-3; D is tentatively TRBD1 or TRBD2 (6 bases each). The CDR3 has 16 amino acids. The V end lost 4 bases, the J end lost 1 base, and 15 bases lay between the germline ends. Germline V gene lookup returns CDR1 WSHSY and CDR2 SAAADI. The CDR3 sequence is CASSAPSRGGTDTQYF. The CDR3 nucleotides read TGCGCCAGCAGTGCGCCCTCGAGGGGGGGCACAGATACGCAGTATTTT.

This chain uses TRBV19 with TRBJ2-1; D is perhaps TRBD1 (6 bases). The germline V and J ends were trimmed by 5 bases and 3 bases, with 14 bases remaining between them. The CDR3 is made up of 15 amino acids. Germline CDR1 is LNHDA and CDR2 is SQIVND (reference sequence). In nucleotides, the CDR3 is TGTGCCAGTAGTGCTCCGGGACACTACTACAATGAGCAGTTCTTC. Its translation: CASSAPGHYYNEQFF.

The CDR3 here is CASRKGASGLDTQYF. The CDR3 DNA reads TGTGCCAGCAGGAAGGGGGCTAGCGGGTTGGATACGCAGTATTTT. The chain joins TRBV6-1 to TRBJ2-3; possibly TRBD2 for D (8 bases). CDR3 length: 15 residues. V was cut by 6 bases and J by 6 bases, with 19 bases left in between. CDR1 is MNHNS and CDR2 is SASEGT in the germline V gene.

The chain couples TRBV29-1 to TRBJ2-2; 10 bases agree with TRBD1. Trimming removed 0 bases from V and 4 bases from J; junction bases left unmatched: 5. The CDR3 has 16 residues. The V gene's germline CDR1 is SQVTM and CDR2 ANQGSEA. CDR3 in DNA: TGCAGCGTTGAAGATCAGACAGGGGGCGTCACCGGGGAGCTGTTTTTT. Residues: CSVEDQTGGVTGELFF.

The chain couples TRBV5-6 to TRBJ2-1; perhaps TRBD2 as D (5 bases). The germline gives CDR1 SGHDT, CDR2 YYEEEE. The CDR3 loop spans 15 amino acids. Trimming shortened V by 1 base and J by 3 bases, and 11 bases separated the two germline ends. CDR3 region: CASSLPLDIYNEQFF. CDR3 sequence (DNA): TGTGCCAGCAGCTTGCCACTAGATATCTACAATGAGCAGTTCTTC.

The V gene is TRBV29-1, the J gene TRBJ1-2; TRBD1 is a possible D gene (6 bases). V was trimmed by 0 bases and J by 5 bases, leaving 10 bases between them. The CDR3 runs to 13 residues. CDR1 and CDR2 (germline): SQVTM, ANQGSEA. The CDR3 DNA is TGCAGCGTTGAAGATGACAGGTCTTATGGCTACACCTTC. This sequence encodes CSVEDDRSYGYTF.

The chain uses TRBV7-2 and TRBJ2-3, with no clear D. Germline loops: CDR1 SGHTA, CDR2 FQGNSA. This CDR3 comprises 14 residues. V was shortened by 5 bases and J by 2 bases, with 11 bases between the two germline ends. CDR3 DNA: TGTGCCAGCAGCCTGGGCACCTTCACAGATACGCAGTATTTT. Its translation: CASSLGTFTDTQYF.

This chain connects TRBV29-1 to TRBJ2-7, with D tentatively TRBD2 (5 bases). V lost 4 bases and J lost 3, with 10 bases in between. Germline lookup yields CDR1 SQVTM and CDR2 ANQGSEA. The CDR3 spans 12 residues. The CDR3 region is CSVAASFYEQYF. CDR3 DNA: TGCAGCGTTGCAGCTAGCTTCTACGAGCAGTACTTC.